This TCR beta chain emerged from a study of blood T cell repertoires in COVID-19. Germline lookup yields CDR1 MNHEY and CDR2 SVGEGT. J gave up 3 bases and V 5 bases, and 12 bases lay outside the gene matches. The CDR3 runs 16 residues. This table comes from immunoSEQ multiplex PCR, and its TCRdb copy is limited to in-frame clones, with some not included. The sample contains fewer than 120,000 clones, roughly 85% of which appear only once. This chain connects TRBV6-2 or TRBV6-3 to TRBJ2-7; TRBD1 matches at 8 bases. Sequencing input: peripheral blood. This TCR was recovered from a woman aged 80 or over with active or convalescent COVID-19. The CDR3 region is CASSTFRTGKFYEQYF. CDR3 in DNA: TGTGCCAGCAGTACCTTCAGGACAGGGAAATTCTACGAGCAGTACTTC.